Shown below are 21 T cell receptor beta chains from a single sample sequenced in a study of blood T cell repertoires in COVID-19. Method: immunoSEQ multiplex PCR; TCRdb's copy keeps in-frame clones and lacks some. The sample consists of hundreds of thousands of clones, 85% to 90% of them appearing once. The specimen was peripheral blood. These receptors all stem from a man aged 55 to 70 who had recovered from COVID-19.

The chain uses TRBV6-5 and TRBJ2-1; a possible D gene is TRBD2 (5 bases). The CDR3 runs to 15 residues. CDR1 and CDR2 (germline): MNHEY, SVGAGI. V shed 6 bases and J shed 2 bases, with 14 bases lying between them. CDR3 region: CASRVRMRAYNEQFF. For the CDR3, the DNA is TGTGCCAGCAGGGTTCGAATGCGGGCCTACAATGAGCAGTTCTTC.

The V call is TRBV6-2 or TRBV6-3, the J call TRBJ2-1; 7 bases line up with TRBD2. This CDR3 region has 18 residues. Germline trimming cut 5 bases from V and 15 bases from J; bases unmatched to any gene: 28. The germline V gene encodes CDR1 MNHEY and CDR2 SVGEGT. CDR3 in amino acids: CASSQWDLPSLTSGGGFF. The CDR3 DNA is TGTGCCAGCAGTCAATGGGACCTACCCTCCCTTACATCGGGGGGTGGGTTCTTC.

This sequence joins TRBV10-3 and TRBJ2-5; 10 nucleotides match TRBD2. V shed 0 bases and J 4 bases; nucleotides not matched to a gene: 5. Germline V gene lookup returns CDR1 ENHRY and CDR2 SYGVKD. This CDR3 has 16 amino acids. DNA of the CDR3: TGTGCCATCAGTGAGTCGCCTAGCGGGAGTGGAGAGACCCAGTACTTC. Translation gives CAISESPSGSGETQYF.

This clone was counted a few times. Other nucleotide sequences from this sample produce the same CDR3. The chain is built from TRBV19 and TRBJ1-5; TRBD1 matches 10 bases. Germline loops: CDR1 LNHDA, CDR2 SQIVND (reference sequence). J was trimmed by 2 bases and V by 5 bases; bases with no gene match: 0. The CDR3 is made up of 14 amino acids. CDR3 nucleotide sequence: TGTGCCAGTAGTGGGACAGGGGGCAATCAGCCCCAGCATTTT. As protein: CASSGTGGNQPQHF. The full variable domain, in which reference TRBV19 and TRBJ1-5 provide the parts outside the CDR3, is DGGITQSPKYLFRKEGQNVTLSCEQNLNHDAMYWYRQDPGQGLRLIYYSQIVNDFQKGDIAEGYSVSREKKESFPLTVTSAQKNPTAFYLCASSGTGGNQPQHFGDGTRLSIL.

This clone was found a few times. The chain links TRBV18 to TRBJ1-5; 8 bases are shared with TRBD1. Germline trimming cut 3 bases from V and 3 bases from J; bases unmatched to any gene: 7. The length of the CDR3 is 16 residues. CDR1 is KGHSH, CDR2 LQKENI, per germline. CDR3 in DNA: TGTGCCAGCTCACCGTCCGGGACAGGTATCAATCAGCCCCAGCATTTT. Its translation: CASSPSGTGINQPQHF.

The CDR3 DNA is TGTGCCAGCAGTACCCGGGACAGAGGCAATCAGCCCCAGCATTTT. As protein: CASSTRDRGNQPQHF. The J gene is TRBJ1-5, the V gene TRBV6-5; TRBD1 matches 7 bases. The CDR3 totals 15 residues. The trim removed 5 bases at V and 2 bases at J, leaving 6 bases unmatched. Germline CDR1 is MNHEY and CDR2 is SVGAGI.

The CDR3 reads CATSDLSGGVGNTEAFF. The CDR3 region has the DNA TGTGCCACCAGTGATTTATCAGGAGGGGTCGGGAACACTGAAGCTTTCTTT. The gene calls are TRBV24-1 and TRBJ1-1, with a possible D match to TRBD1 (5 bases). CDR3 length equals 17 residues. Germline-derived CDR1 and CDR2 are KGHDR and SFDVKD. Trimming removed 1 base at V and 1 base at J, with 15 bases between.

The chain recombines TRBV18 with TRBJ2-3, with 8 bases that match TRBD1. The germline V gene encodes CDR1 KGHSH and CDR2 LQKENI. Trimming cost V 4 bases and J 4 bases; bases outside gene matches: 10. The CDR3 sequence is 16 residues long. In DNA form, the CDR3 reads TGTGCCAGCTCACAACAGACAGGGGTTTTTGCAGATACGCAGTATTTT. It specifies CASSQQTGVFADTQYF.

The chain has TRBV4-3 and TRBJ2-5, with 7 positions matching TRBD2. Germline trimming cut 3 bases from V and 2 bases from J; bases unmatched to any gene: 3. This CDR3 contains 14 residues. Germline V CDR1 and CDR2: LGHNA, YSLEER. The CDR3 here is CASSQTGGQETQYF. In nucleotides, the CDR3 is TGCGCCAGCAGCCAGACGGGGGGACAAGAGACCCAGTACTTC.

In DNA form, the CDR3 reads TGTGCCAGCAGTCAAAACGGGGGGGCCGATGGCTACACCTTC. It codes for CASSQNGGADGYTF. The J gene is TRBJ1-2, the V gene TRBV6-5; possible D gene TRBD1, 6 bases. The CDR3 extends over 14 amino acids. Trimming left V 5 bases short and J 6 bases short, with 16 bases between. Germline CDR1 reads MNHEY; CDR2 reads SVGAGI.

The chain joins TRBV19 to TRBJ1-1, with 8 bases lining up with TRBD1. The V gene end was trimmed by 7 bases and the J gene end by 4 bases; junction bases not matched to a gene: 8. Per the germline V gene, CDR1 is LNHDA and CDR2 is SQIVND (reference sequence). CDR3 size: 14 residues. CDR3 sequence (DNA): TGTGCCAGTATGGACAGGGACTGGGGCACTGAAGCTTTCTTT. Translated: CASMDRDWGTEAFF.

The chain uses TRBV3-1 (or the pseudogene TRBV3-2) and TRBJ2-2; 8 nucleotides agree with TRBD2. Germline CDR1 is LGHDT and CDR2 is YNNKEL (reference sequence). The trim removed 4 bases at V and 5 bases at J, leaving 6 bases unmatched. The CDR3 loop spans 15 amino acids. Here the CDR3 DNA reads TGTGCCAGCAGCCCGCCGGGGGGGCGGACCGGGGAGCTGTTTTTT. Its protein product is CASSPPGGRTGELFF.

V gene TRBV6-5 combines with J gene TRBJ2-7; the D gene is possibly TRBD2 (5 bases). Trimming removed 4 bases at V and 0 bases at J, with 7 bases between. Looked up from germline, CDR1 is MNHEY and CDR2 is SVGAGI. This CDR3 has 13 amino acids. The CDR3 coding sequence is TGTGCCAGCAGTTCGGACTCCTCCTACGAGCAGTACTTC. Amino acid sequence: CASSSDSSYEQYF.

The chain combines TRBV30 with TRBJ2-3; TRBD2 aligns across 14 bases. Losses at the gene ends were 0 bases for V and 10 bases for J; bases not matched to a gene: 3. Germline V gene lookup returns CDR1 GTSNPN and CDR2 SVGIG (reference sequence). The CDR3 consists of 14 residues. CDR3 sequence (DNA): TGTGCCTGGAGTGTAGGGACTAGCGGGAGTGCGCAGTATTTT. Encoded protein: CAWSVGTSGSAQYF.

This clone was detected once. V is TRBV29-1 and J is TRBJ1-2; 8 bases map to TRBD1. This CDR3 has 16 residues. Germline lookup yields CDR1 SQVTM and CDR2 ANQGSEA. Trimming at V came to 3 bases and at J to 4 bases, leaving 13 bases not matched to a gene. The CDR3 protein is CSVEAGGDSQGYGYTF. Here the CDR3 DNA reads TGCAGCGTTGAGGCAGGGGGCGATTCGCAAGGCTATGGCTACACCTTC. The complete variable domain, with remaining parts taken from reference TRBV29-1 and TRBJ1-2, reads SAVISQKPSRDICQRGTSLTIQCQVDSQVTMMFWYRQQPGQSLTLIATANQGSEATYESGFVIDKFPISRPNLTFSTLTVSNMSPEDSSIYLCSVEAGGDSQGYGYTFGSGTRLTVV.

This rearrangement joins TRBV28 to TRBJ1-1; tentative D call: TRBD1 (6 bases). From germline, CDR1 is MDHEN and CDR2 SYDVKM. This CDR3 spans 13 amino acids. V lost 4 bases and J 4 bases, leaving 10 bases between the germline ends. In nucleotides, the CDR3 is TGTGCCAGCAGTTCAGGGGCGCCCACTGAAGCTTTCTTT. Amino acids: CASSSGAPTEAFF.

This rearrangement joins TRBV27 to TRBJ1-2, with TRBD1 matching 10 bases. The CDR3 runs 16 residues. Germline CDR1 MNHEY, CDR2 SMNVEV (reference sequence). The V gene end was trimmed by 7 bases and the J gene end by 7 bases; junction bases not matched to a gene: 15. The CDR3 coding sequence is TGTGCCAGCACCCAAGGATATGACAGGGGGCTTGGTGGCTACACCTTC. This codes for CASTQGYDRGLGGYTF.

The chain employs TRBV18 and TRBJ2-2, with 7 bases matching TRBD2. CDR3 length: 16 amino acids. V was clipped by 1 base and J by 4 bases; unmatched bases: 6. Germline lookup yields CDR1 KGHSH and CDR2 LQKENI. The CDR3 nucleotides read TGTGCCAGCTCACCACTTGGAGCGGGGCTCACCGGGGAGCTGTTTTTT. Translated, it gives CASSPLGAGLTGELFF.

There are a few counts of this clone. The V call is TRBV19, the J call TRBJ1-6; 8 positions agree with TRBD1. V gave up 6 bases and J gave up 2 bases; unmatched junction bases: 3. Germline CDR1 reads LNHDA; CDR2 reads SQIVND (reference sequence). The CDR3 extends over 15 amino acids. CDR3 loop: CASRPDRAYNSPLHF. The CDR3 region has the DNA TGTGCCAGTAGGCCGGACAGGGCCTATAATTCACCCCTCCACTTT.

This chain connects TRBV5-1 to TRBJ2-7, with 11 bases matching TRBD2. V was clipped by 0 bases and J by 4 bases; unmatched bases: 0. The CDR3 is 14 amino acids. Germline V gene sequence: CDR1 SGHRS, CDR2 YFSETQ. CDR3 residues: CASSLVAGGYEQYF. The DNA for the CDR3 is TGCGCCAGCAGCTTGGTAGCGGGAGGGTACGAGCAGTACTTC.

The rearrangement uses TRBV6-4 and TRBJ1-1; D gene uncertain. The CDR3 is 14 residues long. The germline V and J ends were trimmed by 3 bases and 1 base, with 9 bases remaining between them. The V gene's germline CDR1 is MRHNA and CDR2 SNTAGT. CDR3 residues: CASSEKPGNTEAFF. The CDR3, as DNA: TGTGCCAGCAGTGAAAAGCCAGGGAACACTGAAGCTTTCTTT.